This T cell receptor beta chain emerged from a study of beta chain features in type 1 diabetes (dated by TCRdb to 2017 to 2018). Looking at the study overall: Patients and healthy donors did not differ in mean age, gender distribution, total cell number or subset yield. A total of around 100 million sorted cells were examined across all samples, and RNA yield correlated strongly with the number of cells per subset. Regulatory and stem cell-like memory subsets were isolated from only 8 patients and roughly 8 healthy donors, whereas naive and central memory subsets came from all 30 or so donors. The study compared the TCRB repertoires of sorted circulating CD4+ T cell subsets in recently diagnosed type 1 diabetes patients with those in matched healthy donors.

General conclusions and limits of the study: Because the HLA sub-analyses included only small numbers of individuals, any influence of HLA type on TCRB rearrangement was left unresolved. At VDJ recombination sites, patients with type 1 diabetes made fewer insertions and deleted more nucleotides, a pattern implying thymic rearrangement abnormalities. Because cDNA was sequenced instead of genomic DNA, highly expressing activated cells could be over-represented, though the groups showed no difference in activation or CD3 levels. Shorter templates might have been favored by PCR, but patient and control samples were amplified and corrected together, so both groups would have been affected equally by any skew. Naive, central memory and regulatory TCRB repertoires appeared more similar among patients than among healthy donors. A moderate but significant shortening of TCRB CDR3 length was observed in type 1 diabetes patients in all four CD4+ subsets.

Each donor gave one peripheral blood draw, approximately 120 mL on average, collected into heparinised tubes. A BD FACSAria II and a panel including CD45RO, CCR7, CD25, CD127, CD95 and CD27 were used to sort naive, central memory, regulatory and stem cell-like memory CD4+ T cells. Every sorted population had a purity above 95%. PBMCs were isolated immediately by Lymphoprep density gradient centrifugation and stained directly without culture. To minimize batch effects, samples were stained and sorted in pairs, one healthy donor with one patient per experiment. All of the isolated RNA was reverse transcribed with the High Capacity cDNA Reverse Transcription Kit, so expressed TCRB transcripts were sequenced. Naive, central memory and regulatory T cell samples underwent deep immunoSEQ sequencing, averaging approximately 3.5 million total reads per sample. Sorted cells were lysed in RLT buffer, and RNA was extracted using DNase-treated RNeasy Micro or Mini kits according to cell number. To prevent cross-contamination, every cell subset was processed on its own, while patient and healthy donor samples were processed together. TCRB sequences were amplified from cDNA with the immunoSEQ multiplex PCR, producing 87-bp fragments spanning the CDR3 region. Sequencing of the amplicons was done on the Illumina HiSeq platform. From the authors' description of their analysis: PCR bias was computationally corrected using synthetic template baselines, reads within Hamming distance 2 were collapsed, and singletons that could not be merged were discarded. Reads were aligned to IMGT to assign V, D and J genes, CDR3 length, and insertions or deletions at six rearrangement sites. Clonotype counts were normalized to sorted cell number within each subset before computing true diversity and Gini coefficients with the tcR R package. The overlap coefficient, calculated on TCRB nucleotide sequences, was used to measure repertoire sharing. Out-of-frame TCRB sequences from naive cells were analyzed to stand in for the pre-selection repertoire. TCRdb re-hosts the immuneACCESS table, in-frame sequences only. Its copies lack some clones; in the studies checked, an unresolved V gene accounts for under half of them, and the cause for the rest is not known. The V and J calls and the clone size are those of that table, but D and trimming were determined from the DNA. This sample is represented by 250,000 to 300,000 clones; roughly an eighth of them were singletons. 0.017% of the sample goes to the ten largest clones.

With regard to this clone: Its antigen remains undetermined. The input lacks base qualities; no much larger clone sits a single base away.

The source material was naive CD4+ T cells from blood. The cell subset or site label of this sample denotes: true naive CD4+ T cells. The receptor was derived from a young man with type 1 diabetes.

The DNA sequence is given as TGTGCCAGCCGGACAGGGTCTGGGGCCAACGTCCTGACTTTC. Protein translation: CASRTGSGANVLTF. The sequence links TRBV2 to TRBJ2-6, with 8 middle bases fitting TRBD1. The CDR3 spans 14 residues, from the cysteine through the phenylalanine. The sequence is cut down to CDR3 DNA, 42 bases in frame from base 1. At the junction V is shortened by 8 bases and J by 1 base; bases outside the gene matches: 1. From a lookup of the germline V gene, CDR1 and CDR2 are SNHLY and FYNNEI.